This T cell receptor beta chain was captured in a study of cytomegalovirus exposure and HLA in healthy donors. There are 15 residues in the CDR3. Germline CDR1 is MNHEY and CDR2 is SVGAGI. V was shortened by 2 bases and J by 4 bases, with 14 bases between the two germline ends. The PCR employed 60 Vbeta primers together with 13 Jbeta primers. Some clones are missing from TCRdb's copy, which holds only in-frame ones; the method was immunoSEQ multiplex PCR. The table has around 110,000 clones, 75% to 90% seen once. The receptor comes from a man aged 30-40 years in good health and CMV-seronegative. The rearrangement uses TRBV6-5 and TRBJ2-5, with D possibly being TRBD2 (7 bases). The sample comprised PBMCs. The CDR3 coding sequence is TGTGCCAGCAGTTACACGGGGGGCTTCACAGAGACCCAGTACTTC. Translated: CASSYTGGFTETQYF.